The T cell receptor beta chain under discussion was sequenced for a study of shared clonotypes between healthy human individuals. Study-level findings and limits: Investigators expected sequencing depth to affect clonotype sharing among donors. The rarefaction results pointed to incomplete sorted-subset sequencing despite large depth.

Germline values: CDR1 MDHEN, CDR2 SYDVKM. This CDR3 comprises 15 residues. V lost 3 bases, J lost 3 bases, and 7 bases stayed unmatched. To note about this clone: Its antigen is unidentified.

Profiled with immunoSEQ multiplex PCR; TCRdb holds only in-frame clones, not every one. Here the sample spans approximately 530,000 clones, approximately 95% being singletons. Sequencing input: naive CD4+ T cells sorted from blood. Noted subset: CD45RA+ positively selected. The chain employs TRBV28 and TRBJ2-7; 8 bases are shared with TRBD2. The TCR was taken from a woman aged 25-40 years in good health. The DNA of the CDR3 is TGTGCCAGCAGTTTCCGGAGCGGGGGATACTACGAGCAGTACTTC. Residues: CASSFRSGGYYEQYF.